The following is a T cell receptor (beta chain) sequence with its context. No antigen is known for it. This sample is part of a study of cytomegalovirus exposure and HLA in healthy donors. The PCR used 60 Vbeta and 13 Jbeta primers. Libraries were prepared by immunoSEQ multiplex PCR; TCRdb keeps only in-frame clonotypes and omits some of them. This sample has 150,000 to 200,000 clones, with 75% to 85% found just once. V dropped 2 bases and J dropped 3 bases, with 14 bases sitting between them. Germline loops: CDR1 MNHEY, CDR2 SMNVEV (reference sequence). The CDR3 loop spans 15 amino acids. Findings of the study overall: Analyses of presence/absence relied on an assumption of roughly uniform sequencing depth across donors. CMV serostatus stood as the only immune exposure information on hand.

Sequencing was performed on PBMCs. V and J are TRBV27 and TRBJ2-7, with a weak D call TRBD1 (6 bases). The clonotype was recovered from a woman aged 25 to 39 in good health and CMV-seropositive. The CDR3 bases are TGTGCCAGCAGTTTAAAGGGGGTAAGGGGCTACGAGCAGTACTTC. This encodes CASSLKGVRGYEQYF.